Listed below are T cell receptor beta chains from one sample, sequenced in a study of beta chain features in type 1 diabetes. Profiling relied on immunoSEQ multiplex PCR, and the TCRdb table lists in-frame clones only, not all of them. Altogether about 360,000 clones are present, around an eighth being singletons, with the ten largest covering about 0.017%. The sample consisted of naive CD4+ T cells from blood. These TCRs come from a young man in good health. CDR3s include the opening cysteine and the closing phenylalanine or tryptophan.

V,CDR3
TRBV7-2,CASSLPIARQETQYF
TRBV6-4,CASSESRTDTQYF
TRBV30,CASRSGSSYNEQFF
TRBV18,CASSPISGSGSNQPQHF
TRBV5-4,CASSSYRGGATGELFF
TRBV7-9,CASSLPPGLEGNNEQFF
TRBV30,CAFHRQRTAEAFF
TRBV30,CAWTHGTVLGSTEAFF
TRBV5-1,CASRRNTGVYEQYF
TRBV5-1,CASSLGQGGGEQYF
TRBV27,CASSPRTGSPLHF
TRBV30,CAWRDSDRRETGELFF
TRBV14,CASSQDLRGSYEKLFF
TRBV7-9,CASSYTGGTNIQYF
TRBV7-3,CASSLTGTSANEQFF
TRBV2,CASSSGRNTEVFF
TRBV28,CASSPPGYGGYTF
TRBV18,CASSPSSAGTGGYNEQFF
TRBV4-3,CASSQFRTSGNSYEQYF
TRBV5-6,CASSLPQGQGTEEQFF
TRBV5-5,CASSLPGDNGYTF
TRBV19,CASSIKRGIYEQYF
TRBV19,CASNRGASGRVNEQFF
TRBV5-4,CASSSNLNTEAFF
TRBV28,CASSSRTREYF
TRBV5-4,CASRGGQDKSSYEQYF
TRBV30,CAWRNRGMDGYTF
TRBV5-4,CASSRAVDSTGELFF
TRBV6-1,CASSAYRDRVVGNEQYF
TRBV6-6,CASSSHRTEFNEQYF
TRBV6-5,CASRRLEEEYF
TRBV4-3,CASSQWVQRTHTQYF
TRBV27,CASSPDRGYGYTF
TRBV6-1,CASRSMGRYNEQFF
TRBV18,CASSSGLAGWEQYF
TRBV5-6,CASSQTSGGQLSYEQYF
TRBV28,CASSQSGTGGADTQYF
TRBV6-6,CASSYQTGEGEKLFF
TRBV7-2,CASSLVAGVRNEQFF
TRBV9,CASSVEGQGNTEAFF
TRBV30,CAWSRGYREQYF
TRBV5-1,CASSPGTSGMVYEQYF
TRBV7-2,CASSSRGFYGYTF
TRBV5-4,CASSLQGIGYGYTF
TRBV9,CASSVGGMGYEQYF
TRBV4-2,CASSRAQGRETQYF
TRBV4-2,CASSRGTGSEETQYF
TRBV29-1,CSAESQDMNTEAFF
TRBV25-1,CASSELGTETYEQYF
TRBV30,CACTSTLNTEAFF
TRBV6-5,CASSPYGRNQPQHF
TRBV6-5,CASSPGRGLYGYTF
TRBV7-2,CASSLTGGSYEQYF
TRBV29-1,CSAVTNYGYTF
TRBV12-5,CASGLGQGITDTQYF
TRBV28,CASSNNRVPGNTIYF
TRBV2,CASSEGQGRLAFF
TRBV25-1,CASSVQGLSSPLHF
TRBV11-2,CASSSLRQGPNYGYTF
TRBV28,CASSLDGTMDNEQFF